These T cell receptor beta chains were read from a single sample in a study of blood T cell repertoires in COVID-19. The repertoire was sequenced with immunoSEQ multiplex PCR; TCRdb's copy has only in-frame clones and lacks some. The profile shows some 70,000 clones, around 87% of them singletons. The specimen was peripheral blood. Receptors were obtained from a man in his fifties or sixties with active COVID-19. Both conserved end residues are part of each CDR3. The D gene is left open where the match is weak. Some rows mark clone size as missing; the rest say once, few, many or name a class of expanded clone.

size | D | J | V | CDR3 | DNA
NA | TRBD2 | TRBJ2-3 | TRBV2 | CASRGTSGDTDTQYF | TGTGCCAGCAGGGGGACTAGCGGGGACACAGATACGCAGTATTTT
NA | NA | TRBJ1-1 | TRBV19 | CASRQTAPGVNTEAFF | TGTGCCAGTAGACAGACAGCCCCGGGGGTAAACACTGAAGCTTTCTTT
few | NA | TRBJ2-7 | TRBV6-5 | CASSYSSLPSSYEQYF | TGTGCCAGCAGTTACTCGAGTCTACCTAGCTCCTACGAGCAGTACTTC
NA | NA | TRBJ1-2 | TRBV27 | CASSLTGRVVGGYTF | TGTGCCAGCAGTTTAACGGGCAGGGTAGTAGGTGGCTACACCTTC
NA | NA | TRBJ2-1 | TRBV3-1/TRBV3-2 | CASSQHQYPEQFF | TGTGCCAGCAGCCAACATCAGTACCCCGAGCAGTTCTTC
NA | TRBD1 | TRBJ2-7 | TRBV7-8 | CASSSGQGAIEQYF | TGTGCCAGCAGCTCGGGGCAGGGGGCAATAGAGCAGTACTTC
NA | TRBD2 | TRBJ2-3 | TRBV7-9 | CASSSKGLAGVGTQYF | TGTGCCAGCAGCTCCAAAGGACTAGCGGGAGTTGGTACGCAGTATTTT
NA | NA | TRBJ2-7 | TRBV5-1 | CASSLGGDLNYEQYF | TGCGCCAGCAGCTTAGGGGGGGACCTTAACTACGAGCAGTACTTC
once | TRBD1 | TRBJ2-7 | TRBV7-8 | CASSPQGAASYEQYF | TGTGCCAGCAGCCCACAGGGGGCCGCCTCCTACGAGCAGTACTTC
NA | NA | TRBJ1-1 | TRBV19 | CASTADSEAFF | TGTGCCAGTACCGCAGACAGTGAAGCTTTCTTT
NA | TRBD1 | TRBJ2-7 | TRBV28 | CASSSGTGTYEQYF | TGTGCCAGCAGTTCCGGGACAGGTACCTACGAGCAGTACTTC
NA | TRBD2 | TRBJ2-5 | TRBV27 | CASSKAGEVETQYF | TGTGCCAGCAGTAAAGCGGGGGAGGTTGAGACCCAGTACTTC
NA | NA | TRBJ1-5 | TRBV19 | CASRGTLENQPQHF | TGTGCCAGTAGGGGGACACTAGAGAATCAGCCCCAGCATTTT
few | TRBD1 | TRBJ1-2 | TRBV15 | CATSRRTGGAYGYTF | TGTGCCACCAGCAGAAGGACAGGGGGCGCGTATGGCTACACCTTC
few | TRBD2 | TRBJ2-7 | TRBV4-2 | CASSQEVGRAYEQYF | TGTGCCAGCAGCCAAGAAGTTGGGAGGGCTTACGAGCAGTACTTC
NA | NA | TRBJ2-2 | TRBV19 | CASQLLANTGELFF | TGTGCCAGCCAACTACTAGCAAACACCGGGGAGCTGTTTTTT
NA | TRBD2 | TRBJ2-7 | TRBV11-3 | CASSSGLASYEQYF | TGTGCCAGCAGTTCGGGACTAGCTTCGTACGAGCAGTACTTC
NA | NA | TRBJ2-1 | TRBV11-3 | CASSPGGSENEQFF | TGTGCCAGCAGCCCAGGGGGGAGTGAGAATGAGCAGTTCTTC
NA | NA | TRBJ1-3 | TRBV3-1/TRBV3-2 | CASSLRALSGNTIYF | TGTGCCAGCAGCCTCCGAGCCCTCTCTGGAAACACCATATATTTT
NA | NA | TRBJ2-7 | TRBV9 | CASSPGRTSSRTVYEQYF | TGTGCCAGCAGCCCAGGTCGGACATCATCTCGGACAGTCTACGAGCAGTACTTC
NA | NA | TRBJ2-7 | TRBV28 | CASSSPGVGEQYF | TGTGCCAGCAGTTCACCGGGAGTTGGCGAGCAGTACTTC
few | NA | TRBJ1-2 | TRBV27 | CASRDFYGYTF | TGTGCCAGCAGGGACTTCTATGGCTACACCTTC
NA | TRBD1 | TRBJ2-4 | TRBV4-2 | CASSQDIQGARAKNIQYF | TGTGCCAGCAGCCAAGATATTCAGGGGGCGAGAGCCAAAAACATTCAGTACTTC
NA | TRBD1 | TRBJ2-7 | TRBV27 | CASSFLGTGVGEQYF | TGTGCCAGCAGTTTCCTAGGGACAGGGGTTGGCGAGCAGTACTTC
NA | NA | TRBJ1-5 | TRBV18 | CASSPLQGTRDQPQHF | TGTGCCAGCTCACCACTCCAGGGGACACGAGATCAGCCCCAGCATTTT
once | TRBD1 | TRBJ1-1 | TRBV6-5 | CASSWGQGADWTEAFF | TGTGCCAGCAGTTGGGGACAGGGGGCAGATTGGACTGAAGCTTTCTTT
NA | NA | TRBJ1-2 | TRBV7-9 | CASSSDRFGGYTF | TGTGCCAGCAGCTCTGACAGATTCGGGGGCTACACCTTC
NA | TRBD1 | TRBJ2-1 | TRBV27 | CASSPRQGFRNEQFF | TGTGCCAGCAGTCCTCGACAGGGTTTTCGCAATGAGCAGTTCTTC
NA | NA | TRBJ1-2 | TRBV28 | CASSLRGARGYTF | TGTGCCAGCAGTTTACGGGGGGCGCGGGGCTACACCTTC
NA | NA | TRBJ2-1 | TRBV5-1 | CASSFPPQGTSYNEQFF | TGCGCCAGCAGCTTCCCGCCGCAGGGGACCTCTTACAATGAGCAGTTCTTC
NA | TRBD2 | TRBJ2-1 | TRBV3-1/TRBV3-2 | CASLLRASGGAVYNEQFF | TGTGCCAGCCTCTTAAGGGCTAGCGGGGGGGCCGTCTACAATGAGCAGTTCTTC
NA | TRBD1 | TRBJ1-3 | TRBV5-1 | CASSSGQGPGNTIYF | TGCGCCAGCAGCTCCGGACAGGGGCCAGGAAACACCATATATTTT
few | TRBD1 | TRBJ2-3 | TRBV7-3 | CASSGTGTGGRTDTQYF | TGTGCCAGCAGCGGTACCGGGACAGGGGGTCGCACAGATACGCAGTATTTT
NA | NA | TRBJ2-4 | TRBV28 | CASSFSTEGLIQYF | TGTGCCAGCAGTTTCTCGACAGAAGGCCTAATTCAGTACTTC
NA | TRBD2 | TRBJ2-5 | TRBV28 | CASSPGGLAGLGETQYF | TGTGCCAGCAGCCCGGGAGGACTAGCGGGGCTAGGTGAGACCCAGTACTTC
NA | TRBD1 | TRBJ2-7 | TRBV6-5 | CASSGDRYEQYF | TGTGCCAGCAGCGGGGACAGGTACGAGCAGTACTTC
NA | TRBD1 | TRBJ2-7 | TRBV28 | CASSRGQGGTYEQYF | TGTGCCAGCAGTAGGGGACAGGGGGGGACCTACGAGCAGTACTTC
NA | TRBD1 | TRBJ1-2 | TRBV2 | CASSRTGGDGYTF | TGTGCCAGCAGTCGGACAGGGGGAGATGGCTACACCTTC
NA | NA | TRBJ1-2 | TRBV30 | CAWSVPGGRGYGYTF | TGTGCCTGGAGTGTACCTGGAGGGCGTGGTTATGGCTACACCTTC
NA | NA | TRBJ1-3 | TRBV2 | CASSYGISGNTIYF | TGTGCCAGCAGCTACGGGATCTCTGGAAACACCATATATTTT
once | NA | TRBJ1-2 | TRBV6-1 | CASSEPVNYGYTF | TGTGCCAGCAGTGAACCCGTGAACTATGGCTACACCTTC
NA | NA | TRBJ2-1 | TRBV30 | CAWSDRGIGSHSYNEQFF | TGTGCCTGGAGTGATAGAGGGATCGGCTCCCATTCCTACAATGAGCAGTTCTTC
NA | NA | TRBJ2-1 | TRBV9 | CASSGDAGRTYNEQFF | TGTGCCAGCAGCGGGGACGCGGGGAGAACCTACAATGAGCAGTTCTTC
NA | NA | TRBJ1-2 | TRBV19 | CASRPQNYGYTF | TGTGCCAGTCGTCCCCAGAACTATGGCTACACCTTC
NA | NA | TRBJ2-1 | TRBV7-3 | CASSFGGAPYNEQFF | TGTGCCAGCAGCTTCGGAGGGGCCCCCTACAATGAGCAGTTCTTC
once | TRBD1 | TRBJ1-1 | TRBV6-5 | CASRRGQLNTEAFF | TGTGCCAGCAGAAGGGGGCAGCTGAACACTGAAGCTTTCTTT
NA | NA | TRBJ2-1 | TRBV18 | CASSPETYNEQFF | TGTGCCAGCTCACCGGAGACCTACAATGAGCAGTTCTTC
NA | NA | TRBJ2-5 | TRBV3-1/TRBV3-2 | CASSQAGLQETQYF | TGTGCCAGCAGCCAAGCCGGACTTCAAGAGACCCAGTACTTC
NA | NA | TRBJ1-3 | TRBV6-6 | CASSSSGNRNTIYF | TGTGCCAGCAGTAGCTCAGGGAATAGGAACACCATATATTTT
NA | NA | TRBJ2-6 | TRBV5-1 | CASSSRTSGANVLTF | TGCGCCAGCAGCTCAAGAACATCTGGGGCCAACGTCCTGACTTTC
NA | NA | TRBJ1-5 | TRBV4-3 | CASSQASGGQPQHF | TGCGCCAGCAGCCAAGCGTCGGGAGGTCAGCCCCAGCATTTT
NA | NA | TRBJ2-1 | TRBV7-9 | CASSLRRDTNEQFF | TGTGCCAGCAGCTTAAGGCGTGACACCAATGAGCAGTTCTTC
NA | NA | TRBJ1-1 | TRBV10-2 | CASSEDRMRTEAFF | TGCGCCAGCAGTGAAGACAGGATGCGGACTGAAGCTTTCTTT
NA | TRBD2 | TRBJ2-1 | TRBV4-1 | CASSQDFTSGRSDEQFF | TGCGCCAGCAGCCAAGATTTCACTAGCGGGAGGAGTGATGAGCAGTTCTTC
NA | NA | TRBJ2-1 | TRBV7-9 | CASSLSADNEQFF | TGTGCCAGCAGCTTAAGCGCCGACAATGAGCAGTTCTTC
few | TRBD1 | TRBJ2-1 | TRBV27 | CASRGGQGYNEQFF | TGTGCCAGCAGGGGGGGACAGGGATACAATGAGCAGTTCTTC